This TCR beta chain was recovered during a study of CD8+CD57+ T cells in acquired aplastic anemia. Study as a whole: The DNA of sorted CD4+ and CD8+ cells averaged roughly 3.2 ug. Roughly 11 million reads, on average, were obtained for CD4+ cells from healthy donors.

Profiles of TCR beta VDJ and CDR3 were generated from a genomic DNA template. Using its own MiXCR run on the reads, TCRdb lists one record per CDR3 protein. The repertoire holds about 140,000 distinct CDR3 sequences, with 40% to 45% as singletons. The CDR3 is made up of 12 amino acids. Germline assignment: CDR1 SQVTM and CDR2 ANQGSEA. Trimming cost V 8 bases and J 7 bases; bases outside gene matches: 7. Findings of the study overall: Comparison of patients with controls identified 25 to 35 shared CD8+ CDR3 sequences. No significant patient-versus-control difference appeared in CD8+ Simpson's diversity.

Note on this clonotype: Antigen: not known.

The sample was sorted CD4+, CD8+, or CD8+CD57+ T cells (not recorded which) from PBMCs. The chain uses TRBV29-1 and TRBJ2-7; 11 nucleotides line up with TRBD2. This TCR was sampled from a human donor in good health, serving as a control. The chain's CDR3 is CSWGLADVEQYF. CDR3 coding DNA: TGCAGCTGGGGACTAGCGGACGTTGAGCAGTACTTC.